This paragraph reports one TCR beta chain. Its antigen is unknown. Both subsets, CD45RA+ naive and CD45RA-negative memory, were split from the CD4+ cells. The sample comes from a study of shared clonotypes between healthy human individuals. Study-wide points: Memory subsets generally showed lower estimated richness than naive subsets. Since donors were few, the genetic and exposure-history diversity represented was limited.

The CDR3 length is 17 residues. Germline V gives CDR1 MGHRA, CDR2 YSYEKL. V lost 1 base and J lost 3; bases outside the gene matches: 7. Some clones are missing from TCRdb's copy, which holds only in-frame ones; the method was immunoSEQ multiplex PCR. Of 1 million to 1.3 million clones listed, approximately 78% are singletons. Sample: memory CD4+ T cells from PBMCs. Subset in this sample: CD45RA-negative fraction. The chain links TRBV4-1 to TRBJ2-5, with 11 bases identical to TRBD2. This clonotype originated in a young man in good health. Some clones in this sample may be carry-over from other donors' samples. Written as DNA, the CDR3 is TGCGCCAGCAGCCAAGGCCCCACACTAGCGGGAGAAGAGACCCAGTACTTC. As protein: CASSQGPTLAGEETQYF.